A single sample gave rise to the 25 T cell receptor beta chains below, sequenced in a study of lymphopenia after photon versus proton radiotherapy. The assay was immunoSEQ multiplex PCR, and TCRdb's table has in-frame clones only and misses some. Here the sample spans about 42,000 clones, under 85% being singletons. The input for sequencing was peripheral blood, taken from a patient treated with proton-based radiotherapy. These receptors all come from a woman aged 70 to 79 with pancreatic cancer.

The chain is built from TRBV19 and TRBJ1-3; no firm D call. The germline gives CDR1 LNHDA, CDR2 SQIVND (reference sequence). V lost 6 bases, J lost 0 bases, and 9 bases lay in between. The CDR3 spans 14 residues. The chain's CDR3 is CASRAESSGNTIYF. Here the CDR3 DNA reads TGTGCCAGTAGAGCAGAGAGCTCTGGAAACACCATATATTTT. The entire variable domain, with the rest obtained from reference TRBV19 and TRBJ1-3, is as follows: DGGITQSPKYLFRKEGQNVTLSCEQNLNHDAMYWYRQDPGQGLRLIYYSQIVNDFQKGDIAEGYSVSREKKESFPLTVTSAQKNPTAFYLCASRAESSGNTIYFGEGSWLTVV.

This CDR3 reads CASSPTGTGELFF. The CDR3 nucleotides read TGTGCCAGCAGCCCGACAGGCACCGGGGAGCTGTTTTTT. The V and J genes are TRBV7-2 and TRBJ2-2; D is perhaps TRBD1 (6 bases). The CDR3 is made up of 13 amino acids. Germline lookup yields CDR1 SGHTA and CDR2 FQGNSA. Trimming took off 5 bases at V and 4 bases at J, with 8 bases between the two ends.

CDR3 amino acids: CASSYAGTGGPYEQYF. In DNA form, the CDR3 reads TGCGCCAGCAGCTACGCCGGGACAGGGGGCCCCTACGAGCAGTACTTC. This chain joins TRBV5-1 and TRBJ2-7; 12 bases fit TRBD1. The CDR3 extends over 16 amino acids. Germline V gene data show CDR1 as SGHRS and CDR2 as YFSETQ. Trimming removed 3 bases from V and 2 bases from J; junction bases left unmatched: 6.

This clone has just a few counts. This rearrangement joins TRBV28 to TRBJ2-7; D not certain. Per germline, CDR1 MDHEN and CDR2 SYDVKM. The CDR3 is 12 amino acids. V dropped 5 bases and J dropped 1 base, with 6 bases sitting between them. Written as DNA, the CDR3 is TGTGCCAGCAGTCCTGCATCCTACGAGCAGTACTTC. Its translation is CASSPASYEQYF.

This chain connects TRBV19 to TRBJ1-5; no definite D call. Germline V CDR1 and CDR2: LNHDA, SQIVND (reference sequence). This CDR3 comprises 13 residues. V shed 2 bases and J shed 5 bases, with 7 bases lying between them. CDR3 sequence (DNA): TGTGCCAGTAGTATAAATTTGGATCAGCCCCAGCATTTT. It codes for CASSINLDQPQHF.

The chain has TRBV7-3 and TRBJ2-5; perhaps TRBD2 as D (6 bases). This CDR3 region has 15 residues. The germline CDR1 and CDR2 sequences are SGHTA and FQGTGA. Between the trimmed V and J ends, which lost 5 bases and 0 bases, there was a span of 13 bases. The CDR3 spells CASSPFGGNQETQYF. CDR3 in DNA: TGTGCCAGCAGCCCCTTCGGGGGTAACCAAGAGACCCAGTACTTC.

This rearrangement joins TRBV28 to TRBJ2-7, with 7 nucleotides matching TRBD2. This CDR3 has 14 residues. The V and J ends lost 5 bases and 3 bases, in that order; junction bases with no gene match: 7. CDR1 and CDR2 (germline): MDHEN, SYDVKM. The CDR3 sequence: CASSLSAGYYEQYF. As DNA, the CDR3 is TGTGCCAGCAGTCTGTCAGCGGGGTACTACGAGCAGTACTTC.

The V call is TRBV7-2, the J call TRBJ2-7; D ambiguous. The germline V gene has CDR1 SGHTA and CDR2 FQGNSA. The CDR3 extends over 13 amino acids. Deletions cut 1 base from V and 3 bases from J, with 7 bases between. The CDR3 spells CASSLEADYEQYF. The CDR3 coding sequence is TGTGCCAGCAGCTTAGAGGCAGACTACGAGCAGTACTTC.

J is TRBJ2-5 and V is TRBV11-3, with D perhaps TRBD1 or TRBD2 (5 bases each). The CDR3 has 14 amino acids. From germline, CDR1 is SGHNT and CDR2 YENEEA. Trimming took off 2 bases at V and 5 bases at J, with 12 bases between the two ends. The CDR3 region is CASSLSWGRETQYF. CDR3 in DNA: TGTGCCAGCAGCTTAAGCTGGGGACGGGAGACCCAGTACTTC.

The chain employs TRBV2 and TRBJ1-4; D not resolved. CDR3 length: 16 amino acids. Germline lookup yields CDR1 SNHLY and CDR2 FYNNEI. V lost 0 bases to trimming and J lost 8 bases, with 16 bases between them. The CDR3 nucleotides are TGTGCCAGCAGTGAAGCGCTGAGAACCAATAAAGAAAAACTGTTTTTT. Translation gives CASSEALRTNKEKLFF.

The CDR3: CAISETLNYGYTF. CDR3 coding DNA: TGTGCCATCAGTGAGACATTGAACTATGGCTACACCTTC. V usage is TRBV10-3 and J usage is TRBJ1-2; D is unclear. With 2 bases removed from V and 2 bases from J, the gap between germline ends came to 6 bases. Germline V gene sequence: CDR1 ENHRY, CDR2 SYGVKD. CDR3 length equals 13 residues.

The J gene is TRBJ1-5, the V gene TRBV29-1; 11 bases match TRBD1. CDR3 size: 15 residues. Germline trimming cut 4 bases from V and 3 bases from J; bases unmatched to any gene: 5. CDR1 is SQVTM and CDR2 is ANQGSEA in the germline V gene. CDR3 in DNA: TGCAGCGTTGCCGGGACAGGGGGTATCAATCAGCCCCAGCATTTT. It yields the protein CSVAGTGGINQPQHF.

The chain uses TRBV6-1 and TRBJ1-3, with D possibly TRBD1 on 6 matching bases. The CDR3 has 14 residues. The V gene lost 6 bases and the J gene lost 0 bases, with 9 bases spanning the gap. The germline CDR1 and CDR2 sequences are MNHNS and SASEGT. DNA of the CDR3: TGTGCCAGCAGGGACAGTATCTCTGGAAACACCATATATTTT. Translating it yields CASRDSISGNTIYF.

The chain employs TRBV9 and TRBJ1-1; no clear D gene. Deletions cut 0 bases from V and 5 bases from J, with 11 bases between. This CDR3 has 14 residues. Germline V gene data show CDR1 as SGDLS and CDR2 as YYNGEE. CDR3 loop: CASSVDVRGTEAFF. In DNA form, the CDR3 reads TGTGCCAGCAGCGTAGATGTAAGAGGGACTGAAGCTTTCTTT. Looking up the rest from reference TRBV9 and TRBJ1-1 gives the full variable domain: DSGVTQTPKHLITATGQRVTLRCSPRSGDLSVYWYQQSLDQGLQFLIQYYNGEERAKGNILERFSAQQFPDLHSELNLSSLELGDSALYFCASSVDVRGTEAFFGQGTRLTVV.

Remarks on this clone: Sequence at one end of the junction differs from germline and may be a read error. The chain links TRBV7-9 to TRBJ2-7; TRBD2 agrees at 13 bases. Germline V lookup: CDR1 SEHNR, CDR2 FQNEAQ (reference sequence). The CDR3 is 16 residues long. In nucleotides, the CDR3 is TGTGCCGGCAGTCAGCACTCAGGACTAGCGGGAGACGAGCAGTACTTC. It yields the protein CAGSQHSGLAGDEQYF. The full variable domain, with the rest looked up from reference TRBV7-9 and TRBJ2-7, is DTGVSQNPRHKITKRGQNVTFRCDPISEHNRLYWYRQTLGQGPEFLTYFQNEAQLEKSRLLSDRFSAERPKGSFSTLEIQRTEQGDSAMYLCAGSQHSGLAGDEQYFGPGTRLTVT.

J is TRBJ2-7 and V is TRBV7-9, with 10 positions matching TRBD2. Germline trimming cut 1 base from V and 5 bases from J; bases unmatched to any gene: 11. The CDR3 spans 17 residues. CDR1 SEHNR and CDR2 FQNEAQ come from the germline V gene (reference sequence). In DNA form, the CDR3 reads TGTGCCAGCAGCTTAGTTCCGACAGCGGGAGGGCCCCACGAGCAGTACTTC. This codes for CASSLVPTAGGPHEQYF.

There are a few counts of this clone. The CDR3 reads CASSLSSGESGGYTF. CDR3 bases: TGTGCCAGCAGTTTATCGTCAGGAGAGTCTGGAGGCTACACCTTC. This chain connects TRBV28 to TRBJ1-2; D is uncertain. V gave up 1 base and J gave up 8 bases, with 17 bases separating them. CDR3 length equals 15 residues. CDR1 MDHEN and CDR2 SYDVKM come from the germline V gene.

J is TRBJ2-3 and V is TRBV4-3, with D perhaps being TRBD1 or TRBD2 (5 bases each). The CDR3 is 18 residues long. V was clipped by 0 bases and J by 4 bases, with 20 bases between them. Germline loops: CDR1 LGHNA, CDR2 YSLEER. The CDR3 spells CASSQETRSGGLSDTQYF. As DNA, the CDR3 is TGCGCCAGCAGCCAAGAGACCAGAAGTGGGGGTTTATCAGATACGCAGTATTTT.

The chain recombines TRBV10-3 with TRBJ2-3; unclear D gene. This CDR3 region has 13 residues. CDR1 ENHRY and CDR2 SYGVKD come from the germline V gene. Trimming left V 2 bases short and J 2 bases short, with 5 bases between. CDR3 residues: CAISEVFTDTQYF. The CDR3 bases are TGTGCCATCAGTGAGGTCTTCACAGATACGCAGTATTTT.

This chain links TRBV15 with TRBJ1-1, with 12 bases aligning to TRBD1. The J segment lost 0 bases and the V segment lost 1 base, leaving 12 bases of the junction unmatched. There are 20 residues in the CDR3. Looked up from germline, CDR1 is LNHNV and CDR2 is YYDKDF (reference sequence). The CDR3 is CATSRGQSGTGGHLNTEAFF. CDR3 nucleotide sequence: TGTGCCACCAGCAGAGGCCAGTCCGGGACAGGGGGCCACTTGAACACTGAAGCTTTCTTT.

V and J are TRBV30 and TRBJ1-5; D may be TRBD1 (5 bases). V shed 0 bases and J shed 7 bases, with 19 bases lying between them. Germline V gene data show CDR1 as GTSNPN and CDR2 as SVGIG (reference sequence). CDR3 size: 16 residues. CDR3 region: CAWSVRGGDARQPQHF. Here the CDR3 DNA reads TGTGCCTGGAGTGTACGGGGGGGGGACGCCCGGCAGCCCCAGCATTTT.

The chain combines TRBV9 with TRBJ2-7; 13 bases line up with TRBD2. Germline V gives CDR1 SGDLS, CDR2 YYNGEE. CDR3 length: 16 residues. V lost 0 bases to trimming and J lost 5 bases; unmatched junction nucleotides: 5. The CDR3 region has the DNA TGTGCCAGCAGCGTAGGGACTAGCGGGAGTCTCCACGAGCAGTACTTC. Translating gives CASSVGTSGSLHEQYF.

The chain employs TRBV5-1 and TRBJ1-5, with D maybe TRBD1 (5 bases). The CDR3 spans 13 residues. Trimming cost V 5 bases and J 11 bases, with 17 bases left between them. Per the germline V gene, CDR1 is SGHRS and CDR2 is YFSETQ. The CDR3 loop reads CASSPDPGRAQHF. As DNA, the CDR3 is TGCGCCAGCAGTCCTGATCCTGGCAGGGCCCAGCATTTT.

CDR3 sequence: CASSPAARGQGEQYF. Here the CDR3 DNA reads TGTGCCAGCAGTCCCGCCGCGAGGGGGCAGGGGGAGCAGTACTTC. The chain is built from TRBV6-1 and TRBJ2-5; the match to TRBD1 covers 7 bases. The CDR3 covers 15 residues. Germline V gene sequence: CDR1 MNHNS, CDR2 SASEGT. With V trimmed by 5 bases and J by 11 bases, 17 bases remained unmatched.

The chain links TRBV18 to TRBJ2-1; 12 positions match TRBD2. Losses at the gene ends were 3 bases for V and 5 bases for J; bases not matched to a gene: 11. The CDR3 is 18 amino acids. Germline V CDR1 and CDR2: KGHSH, LQKENI. CDR3 region: CASSPPTSGSKRDNEQFF. The CDR3 bases are TGTGCCAGCTCACCTCCGACTAGCGGGAGTAAGCGCGACAATGAGCAGTTCTTC.